This passage covers 22 T cell receptor beta chains from one sample sequenced in a study of vaccination effects on CD4 cells after COVID-19. A 10-day culture period preceded the isolation of CD4+ T cells. Each participant was given two doses of one vaccine (BNT162b2 or mRNA-1273). The repertoire was sequenced with immunoSEQ multiplex PCR; TCRdb's copy has only in-frame clones and lacks some. The data show 66,000 or so clones, with around 80% seen just once and about 2.5% held by the top ten. Antigen specificity for these receptors is unknown. The material was CD4+ T cells from PBMCs cultured without peptide, obtained after COVID-19 vaccination. The origin of the receptors is a human donor who received a COVID-19 vaccine.

The chain is built from TRBV7-9 and TRBJ1-4; 11 bases match TRBD1. Trimming took 3 bases from V and 5 from J; bases not matched to a gene: 2. Germline CDR1 and CDR2: SEHNR and FQNEAQ (reference sequence). The CDR3 sequence is 15 residues long. CDR3 residues: CASSLGQGENEKLFF. CDR3 nucleotide sequence: TGTGCCAGCAGCTTGGGACAGGGGGAAAATGAAAAACTGTTTTTT.

J is TRBJ2-5 and V is TRBV5-3; possibly TRBD2 for D (5 bases). TRBV5-3 is an open reading frame whose function is uncertain. The CDR3 is 14 amino acids. V lost 0 bases to trimming and J lost 4 bases, with 10 bases between them. The CDR3 sequence is CARSLGAGGETQYF. The CDR3 DNA reads TGTGCCAGAAGCTTGGGCGCGGGTGGAGAGACCCAGTACTTC.

This clone appeared a single time. V and J are TRBV9 and TRBJ2-1; D is possibly TRBD2 (7 bases). Germline lookup yields CDR1 SGDLS and CDR2 YYNGEE. The CDR3 spans 15 residues. The V end was cut by 4 bases, the J end by 6 bases, with 17 bases between. The CDR3 DNA follows: TGTGCCAGCAGCCAATTCGGGGGGCGCGCCAATGAGCAGTTCTTC. It is translated as CASSQFGGRANEQFF.

This clone showed up just a few times. The chain's CDR3 is CASKGTGARTGELFF. The CDR3 DNA reads as TGTGCCAGCAAAGGAACAGGAGCTCGCACCGGGGAGCTGTTTTTT. The J gene is TRBJ2-2, the V gene TRBV19, with D perhaps matching TRBD1 (5 bases). CDR1 and CDR2 from the germline V gene are LNHDA and SQIVND (reference sequence). This CDR3 is 15 amino acids long. V shed 9 bases and J shed 4 bases, with 18 bases lying between them.

This chain uses TRBV5-1 with TRBJ2-5, with 10 bases aligning to TRBD2. CDR1 and CDR2 from the germline V gene are SGHRS and YFSETQ. V trimming: 5 bases; J trimming: 4 bases; junction bases outside the gene matches: 8. This CDR3 region has 15 residues. DNA for the CDR3: TGCGCCAGCAGTCTATTAGCGGGGGGCGGAGAGACCCAGTACTTC. Amino acids: CASSLLAGGGETQYF.

This clone was picked up one time. The chain joins TRBV7-3 to TRBJ2-3; possible D gene TRBD2, 5 bases. CDR1 is SGHTA and CDR2 is FQGTGA in the germline V gene. The CDR3 has 13 amino acids. V lost 4 bases and J 4 bases, leaving 9 bases between the germline ends. Written as DNA, the CDR3 is TGTGCCAGCAGCTCCGGACTCCCAGATACGCAGTATTTT. Its protein product is CASSSGLPDTQYF.

The chain has TRBV7-2 and TRBJ2-4, with D possibly matching TRBD2 (5 bases). The CDR3 length is 17 residues. Trimming pared 2 bases from V and 2 bases from J, leaving 16 bases between. Germline V CDR1 and CDR2: SGHTA, FQGNSA. The CDR3 protein is CASSLTVGGRTKNIQYF. In DNA form, the CDR3 reads TGTGCCAGCAGCTTAACTGTTGGCGGGCGGACCAAAAACATTCAGTACTTC.

This chain links TRBV28 with TRBJ2-5, with D perhaps matching TRBD1 (6 bases). Trimming stripped 5 bases from V and 0 bases from J, with 13 bases between. The germline V gene encodes CDR1 MDHEN and CDR2 SYDVKM. This CDR3 contains 15 residues. For the CDR3, the DNA is TGTGCCAGCAGTAAGAGGGACACTGACCAAGAGACCCAGTACTTC. Translated: CASSKRDTDQETQYF.

The V gene is TRBV15, the J gene TRBJ2-1, with D tentatively TRBD1 (6 bases). The CDR3 has 14 residues. Per the germline V gene, CDR1 is LNHNV and CDR2 is YYDKDF (reference sequence). Trimming shortened V by 3 bases and J by 7 bases, and 13 bases separated the two germline ends. The CDR3 nucleotides are TGTGCCACCAGCAGGGAAAGTACAGGGAATGAGCAGTTCTTC. Translating it yields CATSRESTGNEQFF. Full variable domain (remainder filled in from reference TRBV15 and TRBJ2-1): DAMVIQNPRYQVTQFGKPVTLSCSQTLNHNVMYWYQQKSSQAPKLLFHYYDKDFNNEADTPDNFQSRRPNTSFCFLDIRSPGLGDTAMYLCATSRESTGNEQFFGPGTRLTVL.

The chain carries TRBV7-9 and TRBJ1-5; 10 bases are a match to TRBD1. The CDR3 runs 17 residues. With 1 base clipped from V and 0 bases from J, the junction kept 3 bases outside the gene matches. Germline CDR1 is SEHNR and CDR2 is FQNEAQ (reference sequence). CDR3 bases: TGTGCCAGCAGCTTAGGACAGGGGGCGAATAGCAATCAGCCCCAGCATTTT. Residues: CASSLGQGANSNQPQHF.

In this sample, this clone turned up a few times. V usage is TRBV7-8 and J usage is TRBJ1-5; possible D gene TRBD1, 6 bases. CDR3 length: 16 residues. V dropped 7 bases and J dropped 1 base, with 17 bases sitting between them. Per the germline V gene, CDR1 is SGHVS and CDR2 is FQNEAQ. Here the CDR3 DNA reads TGTGCCAGCACTACAAGAGGGGGATGGAGCAATCAGCCCCAGCATTTT. Translated: CASTTRGGWSNQPQHF.

The chain combines TRBV7-3 with TRBJ1-1; 7 bases are shared with TRBD1. V gave up 5 bases and J gave up 3 bases; unmatched junction bases: 3. Germline assignment: CDR1 SGHTA and CDR2 FQGTGA. CDR3 length: 13 amino acids. CDR3: CASSTTGDTEAFF. Written as DNA, the CDR3 is TGTGCCAGCAGCACCACAGGGGACACTGAAGCTTTCTTT.

There are a few counts of this clone. This sequence joins TRBV28 and TRBJ1-2; D is ambiguous. CDR1 is MDHEN, CDR2 SYDVKM, per germline. This CDR3 has 11 residues. Between the trimmed V and J ends, which lost 8 bases and 0 bases, there was a span of 4 bases. The DNA of the CDR3 is TGTGCCAGCTTTTCTAACTATGGCTACACCTTC. Amino acids: CASFSNYGYTF.

This clone was detected only a few times. The chain has TRBV29-1 and TRBJ1-1; TRBD1 matches 8 bases. V dropped 7 bases and J dropped 1; count of bases not matched to a gene: 5. The CDR3 runs 13 residues. CDR1 and CDR2 from the germline V gene are SQVTM and ANQGSEA. Here the CDR3 DNA reads TGCAGCGCCGACAGGGGCACGAACACTGAAGCTTTCTTT. Encoded protein: CSADRGTNTEAFF. Based on the CDR3 plus reference TRBV29-1 and TRBJ1-1, the full variable domain is SAVISQKPSRDICQRGTSLTIQCQVDSQVTMMFWYRQQPGQSLTLIATANQGSEATYESGFVIDKFPISRPNLTFSTLTVSNMSPEDSSIYLCSADRGTNTEAFFGQGTRLTVV.

This clone was found a few times. This sequence joins TRBV5-4 and TRBJ1-4; tentative D call: TRBD1 (5 bases). This CDR3 region has 16 residues. Between the trimmed V and J ends, which lost 0 bases and 4 bases, there was a span of 13 bases. Germline V gene lookup returns CDR1 SGHNT and CDR2 YYREEE (reference sequence). The CDR3 sequence: CASSLGKYGGNEKLFF. The CDR3, as DNA: TGTGCCAGCAGCTTGGGAAAATACGGGGGTAATGAAAAACTGTTTTTT.

The J gene is TRBJ2-3, the V gene TRBV6-5; no definite D call. Trimming left V 8 bases short and J 1 base short, with 16 bases between. The CDR3 runs to 15 residues. Germline assignment: CDR1 MNHEY and CDR2 SVGAGI. The CDR3 reads CASATSYLGTDTQYF. In nucleotides, the CDR3 is TGTGCCAGCGCTACATCTTACTTGGGCACAGATACGCAGTATTTT.

This chain connects TRBV21-1 to TRBJ1-5. TRBV21-1 is given as a pseudogene. The CDR3 has 15 residues. The CDR3 coding sequence is TGTGCCAGCAGCAAAGGTCAGGCGGCCGGACAGCCCCAGCATTTT. Translated, it gives CASSKGQAAGQPQHF.

The gene calls are TRBV28 and TRBJ1-1; TRBD1 is a possible D gene (6 bases). The V and J ends lost 3 bases and 0 bases respectively, with 8 bases between them. There are 14 residues in the CDR3. CDR1 MDHEN and CDR2 SYDVKM come from the germline V gene. The DNA for the CDR3 is TGTGCCAGCAGTTTGGGGGGGCTGAACACTGAAGCTTTCTTT. Its protein product is CASSLGGLNTEAFF.

This clone was recorded a few times. This chain uses TRBV5-6 with TRBJ1-6; maybe TRBD1 (5 bases). Trimming removed 3 bases from V and 4 bases from J, with 11 bases in between. In germline, CDR1 is SGHDT, CDR2 YYEEEE. This CDR3 spans 15 amino acids. CDR3: CASSYGTHYNSPLHF. The DNA for the CDR3 is TGTGCCAGCAGCTACGGGACGCATTATAATTCACCCCTCCACTTT.

This chain links TRBV28 with TRBJ1-2; no clear D gene. This CDR3 region has 15 residues. Germline V gene lookup returns CDR1 MDHEN and CDR2 SYDVKM. The V gene lost 5 bases and the J gene lost 0 bases, with 13 bases spanning the gap. For the CDR3, the DNA is TGTGCCAGCAGTGAGACTGGGGTCGCTAACTATGGCTACACCTTC. Its protein product is CASSETGVANYGYTF.

This chain joins TRBV6-6 and TRBJ2-2, with D hard to call. From germline, CDR1 is MNHNY and CDR2 SVGAGI (reference sequence). V lost 2 bases and J lost 4, with 5 bases in between. CDR3 size: 13 residues. The CDR3 nucleotides are TGTGCCAGCAGTTACGTCAGCACCGGGGAGCTGTTTTTT. It codes for CASSYVSTGELFF.

J is TRBJ1-2 and V is TRBV10-1; D is unclear. The germline gives CDR1 WNHNN, CDR2 SYGVQD (reference sequence). The CDR3 length is 13 residues. V lost 5 bases to trimming and J lost 8 bases, with 15 bases between them. The CDR3 coding sequence is TGCGCCAGCAGTCCCGGTTCGTCGTGGGGCTACACCTTC. It yields the protein CASSPGSSWGYTF.